This TCR beta chain was recorded in a study of T cells expressing NK-cell markers. Study observations and caveats: Of CD8+ T cells, about 1.0-8% belonged to dominant NKG2C+ clonotypes in six donors. Leadership of the CD3+CD56-NKG2C+ fraction also belonged to these clonotypes in a handful of donors.

Reprocessing the 5' RACE reads, TCRdb reports a single entry for every CDR3 protein and omits DNA. The sample table sets out 300,000 or so distinct CDR3 sequences. As to this clonotype: Its antigen is currently unknown.

Germline CDR1 is SGHTA and CDR2 is FQGTGA. This CDR3 is built from 13 residues. Sequencing was performed on blood T cells: a sorted CD56 or NKG2C T cell subset, CD4+ or CD8+ T cells, or bulk PBMC T cells (not recorded which). The chain has TRBV7-3 and TRBJ2-7; lacking DNA, the TRBD2 call made by TCRdb goes unchecked. The source of this sequence is a woman aged 18-70 years in good health. CDR3 amino acids: CASSFDSSGIVYF.